A selection of T cell receptor beta chains follows, all from one sample in a study of blood T cells in healthy people across ages. TCRdb re-called the 5' RACE reads with MiXCR, one entry per CDR3 protein. The profile covers 350,000 to 450,000 distinct CDR3 sequences, with approximately 47% appearing a single time and 45% to 60% taken by the ten largest. The sample taken for sequencing was blood. The receptors come from a man aged 55 to 69 in good health. The CDR3 runs from the conserved cysteine through the conserved F or W. Fields, in order: V gene, CDR3 length, clone size, CDR3 protein. Clone size is given for some rows only: seen once, a few or many times, or a class if the clone is expanded.

V gene: TRBV3-1
CDR3 length: 17
clone size: .
CDR3 protein: CASSQDRLAGEEETQYF

V gene: TRBV20-1
CDR3 length: 14
clone size: few
CDR3 protein: CSASGDAINNEQFF

V gene: TRBV7-2
CDR3 length: 15
clone size: .
CDR3 protein: CASSQGGARGEKLFF

V gene: TRBV27
CDR3 length: 18
clone size: few
CDR3 protein: CASSRGQGASSGANVLTF

V gene: TRBV2
CDR3 length: 16
clone size: few
CDR3 protein: CASSEGARVLFYEQYF

V gene: TRBV7-2
CDR3 length: 15
clone size: .
CDR3 protein: CASSLVGQGREKLFF

V gene: TRBV7-6
CDR3 length: 14
clone size: .
CDR3 protein: CASSVAPSDSEAFF

V gene: TRBV29-1
CDR3 length: 13
clone size: few
CDR3 protein: CSVEGQGGETQYF

V gene: TRBV20-1
CDR3 length: 12
clone size: .
CDR3 protein: CSLAGGIETQYF

V gene: TRBV20-1
CDR3 length: 11
clone size: .
CDR3 protein: CSARDKVKQYF

V gene: TRBV6-6
CDR3 length: 13
clone size: few
CDR3 protein: CASRVGQNQPQHF

V gene: TRBV7-2
CDR3 length: 16
clone size: .
CDR3 protein: CASSFSGTEANYGYTF

V gene: TRBV7-6
CDR3 length: 13
clone size: .
CDR3 protein: CASTRGGRNEQYF

V gene: TRBV6-1
CDR3 length: 15
clone size: .
CDR3 protein: CASSAGTDPNYGYTF

V gene: TRBV15
CDR3 length: 15
clone size: .
CDR3 protein: CATSRTTGGGETQYF

V gene: TRBV28
CDR3 length: 15
clone size: once
CDR3 protein: CASSALGTGVYEQYF

V gene: TRBV20-1
CDR3 length: 17
clone size: few
CDR3 protein: CSASPLPTSGVWVEQFF

V gene: TRBV25-1
CDR3 length: 15
clone size: .
CDR3 protein: CASSAFGGTNEKLFF

V gene: TRBV5-1
CDR3 length: 16
clone size: .
CDR3 protein: CAGSLEWGPRYNEQYF

V gene: TRBV15
CDR3 length: 16
clone size: few
CDR3 protein: CATSRAAGTGDNEQFF

V gene: TRBV3-1
CDR3 length: 16
clone size: once
CDR3 protein: CASSKTGTTLYNEQFF

V gene: TRBV20-1
CDR3 length: 14
clone size: .
CDR3 protein: CSASGDAGNSPLHF

V gene: TRBV6-6
CDR3 length: 16
clone size: .
CDR3 protein: CASSSLEAPSTDTQYF

V gene: TRBV7-2
CDR3 length: 15
clone size: .
CDR3 protein: CASRPAFSSYNEQFF

V gene: TRBV5-1
CDR3 length: 14
clone size: .
CDR3 protein: CASSSGLTQETQYF

V gene: TRBV12-3/TRBV12-4
CDR3 length: 16
clone size: .
CDR3 protein: CASRIAGERNNSPLHF

V gene: TRBV7-2
CDR3 length: 16
clone size: few
CDR3 protein: CASSLEGLRVGDTQYF

V gene: TRBV7-9
CDR3 length: 15
clone size: .
CDR3 protein: CASSRGGRGFYGYTF

V gene: TRBV2
CDR3 length: 13
clone size: .
CDR3 protein: CASRRTSGETQYF

V gene: TRBV10-3
CDR3 length: 15
clone size: .
CDR3 protein: CAISEGRLGEDTQYF

V gene: TRBV6-5
CDR3 length: 13
clone size: .
CDR3 protein: CASSSTVNYGYTF